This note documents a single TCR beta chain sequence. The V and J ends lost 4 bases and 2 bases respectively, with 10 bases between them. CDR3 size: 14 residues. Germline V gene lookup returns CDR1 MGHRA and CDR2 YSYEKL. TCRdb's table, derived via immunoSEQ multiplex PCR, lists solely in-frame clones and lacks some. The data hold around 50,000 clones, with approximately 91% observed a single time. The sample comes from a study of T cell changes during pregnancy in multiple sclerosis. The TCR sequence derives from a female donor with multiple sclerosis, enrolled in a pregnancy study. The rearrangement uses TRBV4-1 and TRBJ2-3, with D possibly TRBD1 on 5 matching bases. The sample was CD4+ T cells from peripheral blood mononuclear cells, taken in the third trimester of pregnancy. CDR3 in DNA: TGCGCCAGCAGCCTTGGGGCGGTCACAGATACGCAGTATTTT. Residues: CASSLGAVTDTQYF.